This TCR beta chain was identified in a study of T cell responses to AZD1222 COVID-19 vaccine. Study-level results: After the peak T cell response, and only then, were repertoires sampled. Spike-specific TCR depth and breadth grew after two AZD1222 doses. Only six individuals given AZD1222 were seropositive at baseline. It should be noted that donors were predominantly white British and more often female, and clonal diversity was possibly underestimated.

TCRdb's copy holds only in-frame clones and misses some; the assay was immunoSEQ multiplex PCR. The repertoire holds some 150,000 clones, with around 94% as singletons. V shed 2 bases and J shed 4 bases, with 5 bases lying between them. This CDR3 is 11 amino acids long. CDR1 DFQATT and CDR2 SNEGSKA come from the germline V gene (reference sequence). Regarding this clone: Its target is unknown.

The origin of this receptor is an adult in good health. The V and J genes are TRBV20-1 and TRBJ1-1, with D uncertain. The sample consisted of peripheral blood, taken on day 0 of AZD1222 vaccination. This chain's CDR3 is CSARTATEAFF. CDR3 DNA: TGCAGTGCTAGAACGGCCACTGAAGCTTTCTTT.